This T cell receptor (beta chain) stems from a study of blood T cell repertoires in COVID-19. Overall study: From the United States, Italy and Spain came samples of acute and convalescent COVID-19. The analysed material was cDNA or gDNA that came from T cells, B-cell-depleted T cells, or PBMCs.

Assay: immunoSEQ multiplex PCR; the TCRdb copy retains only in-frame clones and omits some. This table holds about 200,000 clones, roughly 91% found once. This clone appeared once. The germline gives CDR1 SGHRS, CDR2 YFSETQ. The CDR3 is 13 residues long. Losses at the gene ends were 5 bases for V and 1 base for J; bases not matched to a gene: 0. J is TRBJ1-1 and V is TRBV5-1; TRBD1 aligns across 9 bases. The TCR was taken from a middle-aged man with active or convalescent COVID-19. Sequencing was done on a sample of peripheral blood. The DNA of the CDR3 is TGCGCCAGCAGGGGACAGGGGAACACTGAAGCTTTCTTT. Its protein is CASRGQGNTEAFF.